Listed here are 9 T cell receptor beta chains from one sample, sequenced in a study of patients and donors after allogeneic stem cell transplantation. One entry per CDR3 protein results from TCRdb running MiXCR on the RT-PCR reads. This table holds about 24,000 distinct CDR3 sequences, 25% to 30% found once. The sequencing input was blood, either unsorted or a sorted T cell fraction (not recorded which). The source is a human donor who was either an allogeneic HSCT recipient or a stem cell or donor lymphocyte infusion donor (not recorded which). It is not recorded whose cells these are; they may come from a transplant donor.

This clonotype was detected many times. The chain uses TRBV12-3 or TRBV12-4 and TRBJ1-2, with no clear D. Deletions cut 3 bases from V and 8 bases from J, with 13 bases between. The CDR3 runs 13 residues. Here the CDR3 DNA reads TGTGCCAGCAGTTTCACCGGATCGGAGGGCTACACCTTC. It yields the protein CASSFTGSEGYTF.

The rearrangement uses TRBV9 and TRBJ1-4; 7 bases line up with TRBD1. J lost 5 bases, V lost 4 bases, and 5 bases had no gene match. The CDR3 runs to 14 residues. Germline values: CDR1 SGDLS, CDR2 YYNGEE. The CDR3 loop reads CASSTGTENEKLFF. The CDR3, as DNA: TGTGCCAGCAGCACCGGGACAGAGAATGAAAAACTGTTTTTT.

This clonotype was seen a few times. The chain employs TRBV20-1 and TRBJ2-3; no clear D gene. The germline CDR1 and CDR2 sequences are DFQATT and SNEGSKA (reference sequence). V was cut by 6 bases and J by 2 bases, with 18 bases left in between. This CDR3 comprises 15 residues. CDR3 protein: CSAPASAPNTDTQYF. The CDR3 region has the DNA TGCAGTGCCCCAGCGTCGGCCCCGAACACAGATACGCAGTATTTT.

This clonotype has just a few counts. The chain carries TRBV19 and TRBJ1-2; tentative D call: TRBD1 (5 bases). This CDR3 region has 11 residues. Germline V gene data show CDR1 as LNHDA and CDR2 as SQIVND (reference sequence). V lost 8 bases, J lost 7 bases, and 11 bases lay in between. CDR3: CASRGSSGYTF. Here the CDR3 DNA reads TGTGCCAGTCGGGGGTCTAGTGGCTACACCTTC.

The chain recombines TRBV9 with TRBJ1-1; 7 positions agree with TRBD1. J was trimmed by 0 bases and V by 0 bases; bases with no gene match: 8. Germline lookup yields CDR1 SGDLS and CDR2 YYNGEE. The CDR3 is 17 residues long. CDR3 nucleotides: TGTGCCAGCAGCGTAGACCCCACACAGGGGATGAACACTGAAGCTTTCTTT. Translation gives CASSVDPTQGMNTEAFF.

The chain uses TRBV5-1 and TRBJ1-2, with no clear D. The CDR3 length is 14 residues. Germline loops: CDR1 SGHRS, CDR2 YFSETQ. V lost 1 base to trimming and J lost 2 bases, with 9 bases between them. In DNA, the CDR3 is TGCGCCAGCAGCTTGTTGACGGGGAACTATGGCTACACCTTC. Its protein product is CASSLLTGNYGYTF. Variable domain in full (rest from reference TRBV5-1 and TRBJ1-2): KAGVTQTPRYLIKTRGQQVTLSCSPISGHRSVSWYQQTPGQGLQFLFEYFSETQRNKGNFPGRFSGRQFSNSRSEMNVSTLELGDSALYLCASSLLTGNYGYTFGSGTRLTVV.

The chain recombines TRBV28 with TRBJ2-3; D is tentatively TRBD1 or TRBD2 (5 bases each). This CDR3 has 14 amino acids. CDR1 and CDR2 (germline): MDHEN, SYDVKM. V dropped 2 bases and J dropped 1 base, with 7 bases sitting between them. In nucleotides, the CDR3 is TGTGCCAGCAGTTTACCGGGGCGCACAGATACGCAGTATTTT. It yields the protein CASSLPGRTDTQYF.

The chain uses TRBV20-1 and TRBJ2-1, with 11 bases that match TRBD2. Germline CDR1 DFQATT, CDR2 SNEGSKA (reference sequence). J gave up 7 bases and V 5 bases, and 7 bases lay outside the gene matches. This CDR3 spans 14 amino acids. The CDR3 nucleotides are TGCAGTGCTGCATTCACTAGCGGGGGTAATGAGCAGTTCTTC. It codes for CSAAFTSGGNEQFF.

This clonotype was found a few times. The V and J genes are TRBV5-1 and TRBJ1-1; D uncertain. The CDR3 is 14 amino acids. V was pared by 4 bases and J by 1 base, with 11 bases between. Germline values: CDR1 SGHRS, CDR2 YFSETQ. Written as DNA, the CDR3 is TGCGCCAGCAGCACCCTCACAGAGAACACTGAAGCTTTCTTT. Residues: CASSTLTENTEAFF.